Below, 6 T cell receptor beta chains from the same sample are listed, as sequenced in a study of beta chain features in type 1 diabetes (dated by TCRdb to the late 2010s). To prepare the library, the immunoSEQ multiplex PCR assay was applied. The High Capacity cDNA Reverse Transcription Kit was used to reverse transcribe all of the isolated RNA, meaning that expressed TCRB transcripts were what got sequenced. TCRdb took this table from immuneACCESS and kept in-frame rearrangements with V and J called. Such tables lack part of the clones; where checked against another copy, unresolved V genes explain under half of the gap, and the rest is unexplained. A total of about 660,000 clones appear in this sample, around 15% of them only once. Roughly 0.04% of the sample comes from the top ten. No antigen is known for these receptors. On the study overall, not on this receptor specifically: Type 1 diabetes patients showed a moderate but significant shortening of TCRB CDR3 length in all four CD4+ subsets.

Specimen: naive CD4+ T cells from blood. Explained via the paper, the cell subset or site label denotes: true naive CD4+ T cells. The receptors were gathered from a man aged 18 to 30 with type 1 diabetes.

A few counts support this clone. For the CDR3, the DNA is TGTGCCAGCAGTTCTCCCTCAGGGCTTAATGAAAAACTGTTTTTT. This gives the protein CASSSPSGLNEKLFF. This chain connects TRBV6-6 to TRBJ1-4; TRBD1 is a possible D gene (5 bases). Germline V lookup: CDR1 MNHNY, CDR2 SVGAGI (reference sequence). V dropped 4 bases and J dropped 4 bases, with 13 bases sitting between them. CDR3 length equals 15 residues.

The rearrangement joins TRBV28 to TRBJ2-4, with 7 positions matching TRBD1. V was pared by 5 bases and J by 1 base, with 8 bases of the junction left unmatched. In germline, CDR1 is MDHEN, CDR2 SYDVKM. The CDR3 sequence is 16 residues long. CDR3 in DNA: TGTGCCAGCAGTCCCAGGGGGTCCTGGGCCAAAAACATTCAGTACTTC. The encoded protein is CASSPRGSWAKNIQYF.

This clone was counted between two and nine times. This chain connects TRBV9 to TRBJ2-2; D is undetermined. CDR3 length equals 15 residues. Germline V gene data show CDR1 as SGDLS and CDR2 as YYNGEE. The germline V and J ends were trimmed by 0 bases and 0 bases, with 6 bases remaining between them. CDR3: CASSVDGPNTGELFF. CDR3 nucleotide sequence: TGTGCCAGCAGCGTAGATGGACCGAACACCGGGGAGCTGTTTTTT.

The gene calls are TRBV4-3 and TRBJ2-3; D not resolved. V lost 0 bases, J lost 10 bases, and 11 bases lay in between. CDR1 and CDR2 from the germline V gene are LGHNA and YSLEER. The CDR3 loop spans 13 amino acids. The CDR3 DNA is TGCGCCAGCAGCCAAGAAAGGGCTCGATCGCAGTATTTT. Protein: CASSQERARSQYF.

The chain combines TRBV29-1 with TRBJ1-4, with D possibly being TRBD1 (5 bases). Trimming took 3 bases from V and 7 from J, leaving 12 bases between them. The CDR3 extends over 13 amino acids. CDR1 is SQVTM, CDR2 ANQGSEA, per germline. The CDR3: CSVEEGLSEKLFF. As DNA, the CDR3 is TGCAGCGTTGAGGAGGGGTTGAGTGAAAAACTGTTTTTT.

The chain joins TRBV27 to TRBJ1-2; possible D gene TRBD1, 6 bases. Per the germline V gene, CDR1 is MNHEY and CDR2 is SMNVEV (reference sequence). V lost 2 bases and J lost 8, with 15 bases in between. This CDR3 region has 14 residues. CDR3 DNA: TGTGCCAGCAGTTTAGCGGGGGCGCGAAAGGGCTACACCTTC. Protein: CASSLAGARKGYTF.